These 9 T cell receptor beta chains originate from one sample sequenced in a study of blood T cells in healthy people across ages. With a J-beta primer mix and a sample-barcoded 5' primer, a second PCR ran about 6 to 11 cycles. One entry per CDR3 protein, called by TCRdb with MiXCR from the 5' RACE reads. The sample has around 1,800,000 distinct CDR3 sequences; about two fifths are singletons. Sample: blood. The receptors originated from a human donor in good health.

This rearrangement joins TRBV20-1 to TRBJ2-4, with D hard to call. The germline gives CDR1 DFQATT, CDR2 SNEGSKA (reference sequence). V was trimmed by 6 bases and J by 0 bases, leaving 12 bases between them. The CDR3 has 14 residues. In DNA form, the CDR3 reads TGCAGTGCACCCGCAGACGTAGCCAAAAACATTCAGTACTTC. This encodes CSAPADVAKNIQYF.

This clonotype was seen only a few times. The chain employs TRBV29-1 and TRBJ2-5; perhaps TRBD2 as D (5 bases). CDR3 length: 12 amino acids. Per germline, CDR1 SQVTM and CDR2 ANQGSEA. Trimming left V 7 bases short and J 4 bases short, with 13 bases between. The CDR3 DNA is TGCAGCGCAGCGGACGGACTAGAGACCCAGTACTTC. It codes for CSAADGLETQYF.

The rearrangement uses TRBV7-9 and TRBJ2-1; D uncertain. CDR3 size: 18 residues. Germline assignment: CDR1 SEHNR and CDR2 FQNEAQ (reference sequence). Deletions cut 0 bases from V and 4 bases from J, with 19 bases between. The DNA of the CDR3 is TGTGCCAGCAGCTTAGCCCGGAGCGCAGACGAGGCGTACAATGAGCAGTTCTTC. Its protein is CASSLARSADEAYNEQFF.

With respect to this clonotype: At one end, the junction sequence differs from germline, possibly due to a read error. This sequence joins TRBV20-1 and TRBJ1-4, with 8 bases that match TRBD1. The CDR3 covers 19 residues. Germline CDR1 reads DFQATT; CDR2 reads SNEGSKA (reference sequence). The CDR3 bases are TGCAGTGCTAGGGGCAGGGCCAAACAGGGGGGTTCAACTAATGAAAAACGGTTTTTT. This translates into CSARGRAKQGGSTNEKRFF.

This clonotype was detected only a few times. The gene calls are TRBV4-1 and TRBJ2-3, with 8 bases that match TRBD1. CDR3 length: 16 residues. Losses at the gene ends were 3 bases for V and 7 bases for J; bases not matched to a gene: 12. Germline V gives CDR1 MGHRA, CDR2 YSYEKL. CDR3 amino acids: CASSQGRTGIMNTQYF. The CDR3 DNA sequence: TGCGCCAGCAGCCAGGGCCGGACAGGGATCATGAATACGCAGTATTTT.

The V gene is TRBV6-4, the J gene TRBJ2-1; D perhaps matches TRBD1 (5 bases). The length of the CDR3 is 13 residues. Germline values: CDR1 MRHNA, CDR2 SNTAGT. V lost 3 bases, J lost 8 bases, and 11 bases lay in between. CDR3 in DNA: TGTGCCAGCAGTGAGGAATTAGGGGATGAGCAGTTCTTC. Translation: CASSEELGDEQFF.

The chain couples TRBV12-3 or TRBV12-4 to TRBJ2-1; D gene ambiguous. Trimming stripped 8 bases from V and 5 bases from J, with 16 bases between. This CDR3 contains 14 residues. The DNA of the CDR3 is TGTGCCAGCTCGATACAAGCATCCCACAATGAGCAGTTCTTC. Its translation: CASSIQASHNEQFF.

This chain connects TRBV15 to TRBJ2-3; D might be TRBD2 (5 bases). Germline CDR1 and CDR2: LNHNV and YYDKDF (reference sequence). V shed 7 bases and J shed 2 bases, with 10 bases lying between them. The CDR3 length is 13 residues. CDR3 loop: CATKSGYTDTQYF. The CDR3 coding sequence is TGTGCCACCAAGTCGGGGTACACAGATACGCAGTATTTT.

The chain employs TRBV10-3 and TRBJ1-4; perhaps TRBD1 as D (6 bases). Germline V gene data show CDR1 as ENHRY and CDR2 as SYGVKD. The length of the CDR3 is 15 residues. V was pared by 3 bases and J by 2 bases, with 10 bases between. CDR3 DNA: TGTGCCATCAGTGAAGCAGGGGCGACTAATGAAAAACTGTTTTTT. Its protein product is CAISEAGATNEKLFF.